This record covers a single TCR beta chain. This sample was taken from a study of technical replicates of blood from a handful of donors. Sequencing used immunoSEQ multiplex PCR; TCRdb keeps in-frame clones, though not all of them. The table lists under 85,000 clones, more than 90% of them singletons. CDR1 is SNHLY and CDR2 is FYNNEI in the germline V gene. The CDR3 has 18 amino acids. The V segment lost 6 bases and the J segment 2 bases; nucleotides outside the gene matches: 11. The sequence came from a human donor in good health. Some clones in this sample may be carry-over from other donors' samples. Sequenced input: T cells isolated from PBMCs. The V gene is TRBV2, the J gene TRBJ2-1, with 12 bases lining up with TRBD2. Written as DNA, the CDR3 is TGTGCCAGCAGCCTGACTAGCGGGAGATTCCTTACCTACAATGAGCAGTTCTTC. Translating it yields CASSLTSGRFLTYNEQFF.